Below are 22 T cell receptor beta chains sequenced from a single sample in a study of blood T cell repertoires in COVID-19. The data were produced by immunoSEQ multiplex PCR, yet TCRdb's version contains in-frame clones alone and is incomplete. This sample has more than 85,000 clones, with just under 90% found just once. The specimen was peripheral blood. These receptors all come from a human donor in a cohort sampled during active COVID-19.

This chain joins TRBV5-6 and TRBJ2-1, with no clear D. Between the trimmed V and J ends, which lost 0 bases and 10 bases, there was a span of 11 bases. CDR1 and CDR2 from the germline V gene are SGHDT and YYEEEE. The CDR3 consists of 13 residues. CDR3 in amino acids: CASSLGWRREQFF. The DNA for the CDR3 is TGTGCCAGCAGCTTGGGTTGGAGACGGGAGCAGTTCTTC. Combining the CDR3 with reference TRBV5-6 and TRBJ2-1 gives the whole variable domain DAGVTQSPTHLIKTRGQQVTLRCSPKSGHDTVSWYQQALGQGPQFIFQYYEEEERQRGNFPDRFSGHQFPNYSSELNVNALLLGDSALYLCASSLGWRREQFFGPGTRLTVL.

J is TRBJ2-7 and V is TRBV29-1; 7 positions agree with TRBD1. Trimming at V came to 4 bases and at J to 9 bases, leaving 12 bases not matched to a gene. This CDR3 contains 13 residues. CDR1 and CDR2 from the germline V gene are SQVTM and ANQGSEA. The DNA for the CDR3 is TGCAGCGTTGTCCATCCCCTACAGGGGCTGCAGTACTTC. Protein product: CSVVHPLQGLQYF.

This clone was picked up a small number of times. The chain combines TRBV9 with TRBJ1-1, with 8 bases lining up with TRBD1. CDR3 length: 15 residues. Germline-derived CDR1 and CDR2 are SGDLS and YYNGEE. J lost 10 bases, V lost 0 bases, and 11 bases had no gene match. CDR3: CASSVVEAGRGPAFF. CDR3 coding DNA: TGTGCCAGCAGCGTAGTGGAGGCGGGCAGGGGGCCAGCTTTCTTT.

The chain employs TRBV6-4 and TRBJ2-1; 12 nucleotides agree with TRBD2. The V and J ends lost 1 base and 5 bases, in that order; junction bases with no gene match: 9. Germline V gene sequence: CDR1 MRHNA, CDR2 SNTAGT. This CDR3 is built from 18 residues. The CDR3 coding sequence is TGTGCCAGCAGTGACTTCCGACTAGCGGGAGTGCAGGACAATGAGCAGTTCTTC. Translation: CASSDFRLAGVQDNEQFF.

The chain combines TRBV5-6 with TRBJ2-1, with 8 bases lining up with TRBD2. CDR1 is SGHDT and CDR2 is YYEEEE in the germline V gene. V gave up 7 bases and J gave up 0 bases; unmatched junction bases: 6. This CDR3 spans 15 amino acids. The DNA of the CDR3 is TGTGCCAGCCGTGGGGCGGGAGGCTCCTACAATGAGCAGTTCTTC. It encodes CASRGAGGSYNEQFF.

The chain carries TRBV19 and TRBJ1-5, with D possibly being TRBD1 (5 bases). This CDR3 is 13 amino acids long. Germline V CDR1 and CDR2: LNHDA, SQIVND (reference sequence). Trimming shortened V by 11 bases and J by 6 bases, and 17 bases separated the two germline ends. CDR3 in amino acids: CAGGAAIGQPQHF. The DNA for the CDR3 is TGTGCCGGAGGGGCAGCCATCGGTCAGCCCCAGCATTTT.

The genes are TRBV6-2 or TRBV6-3 and TRBJ2-7, with TRBD1 identical over 9 bases. This CDR3 has 15 residues. The J segment lost 4 bases and the V segment lost 5 bases, leaving 9 bases of the junction unmatched. Germline V gene lookup returns CDR1 MNHEY and CDR2 SVGEGT. This chain's CDR3 is CASSTGQGNLYEQYF. The CDR3 DNA reads TGTGCCAGCAGTACCGGACAGGGGAACCTTTACGAGCAGTACTTC.

The chain links TRBV5-1 to TRBJ2-7; D possibly corresponds to TRBD2 (5 bases). Germline loops: CDR1 SGHRS, CDR2 YFSETQ. V was shortened by 0 bases and J by 5 bases, with 12 bases between the two germline ends. This CDR3 spans 14 amino acids. In nucleotides, the CDR3 is TGCGCCAGCAGCTTGGGCGGGCTTTTGAACGAGCAGTACTTC. Translation gives CASSLGGLLNEQYF.

The V and J genes are TRBV9 and TRBJ2-3, with 10 bases fitting TRBD2. The V gene's germline CDR1 is SGDLS and CDR2 YYNGEE. The CDR3 has 15 residues. The V gene end was trimmed by 1 base and the J gene end by 6 bases; junction bases not matched to a gene: 5. The CDR3 sequence is CASSVRAGGPDTQYF. In DNA, the CDR3 is TGTGCCAGCAGCGTAAGAGCGGGAGGGCCGGATACGCAGTATTTT.

V and J are TRBV2 and TRBJ1-1; D perhaps matches TRBD1 (5 bases). This CDR3 comprises 13 residues. The germline V and J ends were trimmed by 6 bases and 10 bases, with 18 bases remaining between them. CDR1 and CDR2 (germline): SNHLY, FYNNEI. The CDR3 DNA is TGTGCCAGCAGCCAGGGCCAGGTTTTTTCAGCTTTCTTT. Its translation is CASSQGQVFSAFF.

A remark on this clone: At one end the junction does not follow the germline gene, possibly because of a read error. V gene TRBV12-3 or TRBV12-4 combines with J gene TRBJ2-1, with 8 bases fitting TRBD2. The length of the CDR3 is 11 residues. This chain's CDR3 is CASRLRTSTIF. The CDR3 DNA follows: TGTGCCAGCAGACTCCGGACTAGCACGATCTTC.

The chain carries TRBV7-9 and TRBJ2-1; 8 nucleotides line up with TRBD1. The germline V gene encodes CDR1 SEHNR and CDR2 FQNEAQ (reference sequence). This CDR3 is 15 amino acids long. Germline trimming cut 5 bases from V and 4 bases from J; bases unmatched to any gene: 7. The CDR3 DNA reads TGTGCCAGCAGCGATCCGGGACAGGTTTACAATGAGCAGTTCTTC. Amino acid sequence: CASSDPGQVYNEQFF.

The rearrangement uses TRBV11-2 and TRBJ2-1; 8 bases agree with TRBD1. The CDR3 is 14 residues long. Losses at the gene ends were 6 bases for V and 6 bases for J; bases not matched to a gene: 7. Germline-derived CDR1 and CDR2 are SGHAT and FQNNGV. CDR3 DNA sequence: TGTGCCAGCAGGCCTACAACAGGGGGCAATGAGCAGTTCTTC. Its translation is CASRPTTGGNEQFF.

The V and J genes are TRBV7-6 and TRBJ1-3, with D tentatively TRBD1 (5 bases). The V and J ends lost 5 bases and 5 bases respectively, with 13 bases between them. This CDR3 has 14 amino acids. Per germline, CDR1 SGHVS and CDR2 FNYEAQ. CDR3 bases: TGTGCCAGCAGCCCGGAAGGGGCGCGAAACACCATATATTTT. Protein: CASSPEGARNTIYF.

The rearrangement joins TRBV7-8 to TRBJ1-1, with D hard to call. The germline V gene encodes CDR1 SGHVS and CDR2 FQNEAQ. V lost 5 bases and J 0 bases, leaving 13 bases between the germline ends. The CDR3 is made up of 15 amino acids. This CDR3 is CASSHPSVMNTEAFF. DNA of the CDR3: TGTGCCAGCAGCCACCCCAGTGTCATGAACACTGAAGCTTTCTTT.

The rearrangement links TRBV11-3 to TRBJ2-2; 10 bases are shared with TRBD2. The CDR3 consists of 17 residues. The germline CDR1 and CDR2 sequences are SGHNT and YENEEA. With V trimmed by 4 bases and J by 6 bases, 11 bases remained unmatched. The CDR3 DNA reads TGTGCCAGCAGCTCCGGTCCTAGCGGGAGAGGTCCCGGGGAGCTGTTTTTT. It is translated as CASSSGPSGRGPGELFF. Full variable domain (outside the CDR3, taken from reference TRBV11-3 and TRBJ2-2): EAGVVQSPRYKIIEKKQPVAFWCNPISGHNTLYWYLQNLGQGPELLIRYENEEAVDDSQLPKDRFSAERLKGVDSTLKIQPAELGDSAVYLCASSSGPSGRGPGELFFGEGSRLTVL.

The rearrangement joins TRBV7-9 to TRBJ2-1; maybe TRBD1 (5 bases). This CDR3 has 14 amino acids. Germline-derived CDR1 and CDR2 are SEHNR and FQNEAQ (reference sequence). V shed 7 bases and J shed 0 bases, with 10 bases lying between them. The CDR3: CASKTVNSYNEQFF. The CDR3 DNA reads TGTGCCAGCAAGACAGTTAACTCCTACAATGAGCAGTTCTTC.

This clone was picked up a small number of times. V usage is TRBV5-4 and J usage is TRBJ1-1; D not certain. Looked up from germline, CDR1 is SGHNT and CDR2 is YYREEE (reference sequence). V shed 4 bases and J shed 2 bases, with 3 bases lying between them. The CDR3 is 11 amino acids. This CDR3 reads CASSLNTEAFF. Here the CDR3 DNA reads TGTGCCAGCAGCCTTAACACTGAAGCTTTCTTT.

The J gene is TRBJ1-6, the V gene TRBV6-5; 7 bases agree with TRBD1. CDR3 length: 13 residues. Germline CDR1 MNHEY, CDR2 SVGAGI. V lost 10 bases to trimming and J lost 9 bases; unmatched junction nucleotides: 9. The CDR3 spells CATTKGAASPLHF. The DNA for the CDR3 is TGTGCCACCACTAAGGGGGCAGCTTCACCCCTCCACTTT.

The rearrangement links TRBV7-6 to TRBJ2-7; 9 bases map to TRBD2. The germline V gene encodes CDR1 SGHVS and CDR2 FNYEAQ. The CDR3 length is 14 residues. J gave up 5 bases and V 7 bases, and 9 bases lay outside the gene matches. The chain's CDR3 is CASILTGLAHEQYF. The CDR3 DNA sequence: TGTGCCAGCATCCTAACGGGACTAGCTCACGAGCAGTACTTC.

The V gene is TRBV11-3, the J gene TRBJ1-1, with 8 bases aligning to TRBD1. The CDR3 spans 15 residues. The germline V gene encodes CDR1 SGHNT and CDR2 YENEEA. J was trimmed by 2 bases and V by 4 bases; bases with no gene match: 6. CDR3 in amino acids: CASSWETGDNTEAFF. The CDR3, as DNA: TGTGCCAGCAGCTGGGAGACAGGGGACAACACTGAAGCTTTCTTT.

This rearrangement joins TRBV5-1 to TRBJ2-3, with a tentative D call TRBD1 (6 bases). The germline CDR1 and CDR2 sequences are SGHRS and YFSETQ. The ends were cut back, 0 bases at V and 3 bases at J, with 14 bases in the middle. CDR3 length: 16 amino acids. For the CDR3, the DNA is TGCGCCAGCAGCTTGGCCCTGACAGGATGGACAGATACGCAGTATTTT. Protein sequence: CASSLALTGWTDTQYF.